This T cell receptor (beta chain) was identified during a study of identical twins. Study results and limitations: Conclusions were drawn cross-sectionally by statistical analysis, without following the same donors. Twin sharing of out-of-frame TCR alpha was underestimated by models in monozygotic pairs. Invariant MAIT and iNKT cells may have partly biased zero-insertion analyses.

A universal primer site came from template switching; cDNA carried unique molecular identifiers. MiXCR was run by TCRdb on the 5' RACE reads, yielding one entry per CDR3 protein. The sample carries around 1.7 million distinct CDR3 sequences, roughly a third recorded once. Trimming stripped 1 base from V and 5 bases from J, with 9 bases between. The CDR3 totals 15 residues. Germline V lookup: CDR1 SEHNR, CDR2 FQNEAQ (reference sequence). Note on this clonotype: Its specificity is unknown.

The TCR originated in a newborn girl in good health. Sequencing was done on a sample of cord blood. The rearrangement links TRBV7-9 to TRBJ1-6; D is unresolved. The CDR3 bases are TGTGCCAGCAGCTTAGGAGGTTCTGATAATTCACCCCTCCACTTT. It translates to CASSLGGSDNSPLHF.